Listed below are T cell receptor beta chains from one sample, sequenced in a study of post-analysis software for immune sequencing data. One entry per CDR3 protein results from TCRdb running MiXCR on the PCR reads. The data hold about 760,000 distinct CDR3 sequences, with less than 35% observed a single time. The sequencing sample was made of blood. Source of these receptors: a girl aged 5-17 years with multiple sclerosis. CDR3s include the opening cysteine and the closing phenylalanine or tryptophan. The order of the fields is clone size, D gene, J gene, V gene, CDR3 protein, CDR3 DNA. A D gene is named only where the DNA matches it firmly. The size field is filled for only some rows; it gives once, few, many or a size class.

clone_size: many
d_call: NA
j_call: TRBJ1-5
v_call: TRBV10-3
cdr3_aa: CAIPRDSNQPQHF
cdr3_nt: TGTGCCATTCCCCGGGACAGCAATCAGCCCCAGCATTTT

clone_size: few
d_call: TRBD1
j_call: TRBJ2-7
v_call: TRBV4-3
cdr3_aa: CASSQEPLTGGSYEQYF
cdr3_nt: TGCGCCAGCAGCCAAGAGCCCTTGACAGGGGGCAGTTACGAGCAGTACTTC

clone_size: NA
d_call: TRBD2
j_call: TRBJ2-1
v_call: TRBV20-1
cdr3_aa: CSARVYSGGLEQFF
cdr3_nt: TGCAGTGCTAGAGTTTATAGCGGGGGCCTGGAGCAGTTCTTC

clone_size: NA
d_call: NA
j_call: TRBJ2-7
v_call: TRBV6-6
cdr3_aa: CASTANRQGINGYEQYF
cdr3_nt: TGTGCCAGCACCGCCAACCGGCAGGGTATAAACGGGTACGAGCAGTACTTC

clone_size: NA
d_call: TRBD1
j_call: TRBJ2-1
v_call: TRBV10-3
cdr3_aa: CAISGTDNNEQFF
cdr3_nt: TGTGCCATCAGCGGGACAGATAACAATGAGCAGTTCTTC

clone_size: NA
d_call: NA
j_call: TRBJ1-4
v_call: TRBV6-5
cdr3_aa: CASRFRPHGSEKLFF
cdr3_nt: TGTGCCAGCAGATTCAGGCCGCACGGTAGTGAAAAACTGTTTTTT

clone_size: NA
d_call: NA
j_call: TRBJ2-1
v_call: TRBV29-1
cdr3_aa: CSVGQADEQFF
cdr3_nt: TGCAGCGTTGGACAGGCCGATGAGCAGTTCTTC

clone_size: NA
d_call: TRBD2
j_call: TRBJ2-3
v_call: TRBV5-1
cdr3_aa: CASSSGGGAADTQYF
cdr3_nt: TGCGCCAGCAGCTCAGGCGGGGGGGCAGCGGATACGCAGTATTTT

clone_size: NA
d_call: NA
j_call: TRBJ2-7
v_call: TRBV6-1
cdr3_aa: CASSEQSYEQYF
cdr3_nt: TGTGCCAGCAGTGAACAGAGCTACGAGCAGTACTTC

clone_size: few
d_call: TRBD1
j_call: TRBJ1-5
v_call: TRBV6-2/TRBV6-3
cdr3_aa: CASSYFSGGQPQHF
cdr3_nt: TGTGCCAGCAGTTACTTCTCAGGGGGCCAGCCCCAGCATTTT

clone_size: few
d_call: NA
j_call: TRBJ2-1
v_call: TRBV9
cdr3_aa: CASSVAVSGHTTYNEQFF
cdr3_nt: TGTGCCAGCAGCGTAGCAGTTAGCGGCCATACTACCTACAATGAGCAGTTCTTC

clone_size: few
d_call: NA
j_call: TRBJ1-4
v_call: TRBV7-2
cdr3_aa: CASSLRPAGTNEKLFF
cdr3_nt: TGTGCCAGCAGCTTACGCCCGGCAGGGACTAATGAAAAACTGTTTTTT

clone_size: NA
d_call: TRBD1
j_call: TRBJ1-2
v_call: TRBV28
cdr3_aa: CASSLGDRPSNYGYTF
cdr3_nt: TGTGCCAGCAGTTTAGGGGACAGGCCTTCTAACTATGGCTACACCTTC

clone_size: NA
d_call: NA
j_call: TRBJ1-4
v_call: TRBV20-1
cdr3_aa: CSAHRVGEKLFF
cdr3_nt: TGCAGTGCTCACAGGGTCGGAGAAAAACTGTTTTTT

clone_size: NA
d_call: NA
j_call: TRBJ1-1
v_call: TRBV7-2
cdr3_aa: CASSPRSGEHTEAFF
cdr3_nt: TGTGCCAGCAGCCCTCGGTCAGGGGAACACACTGAAGCTTTCTTT

clone_size: few
d_call: NA
j_call: TRBJ1-2
v_call: TRBV10-3
cdr3_aa: CAIQTGASANYGYTF
cdr3_nt: TGTGCCATCCAGACAGGAGCCTCTGCGAACTATGGCTACACCTTC

clone_size: NA
d_call: NA
j_call: TRBJ2-5
v_call: TRBV7-9
cdr3_aa: CASSSPPPGTQYF
cdr3_nt: TGTGCCAGCAGCTCCCCCCCGCCGGGCACCCAGTACTTC

clone_size: few
d_call: NA
j_call: TRBJ2-2
v_call: TRBV10-3
cdr3_aa: CAISESPGTGELFF
cdr3_nt: TGTGCCATCAGTGAGTCACCCGGGACCGGGGAGCTGTTTTTT

clone_size: NA
d_call: NA
j_call: TRBJ2-5
v_call: TRBV6-5
cdr3_aa: CASSYSFGGPETQYF
cdr3_nt: TGTGCCAGCAGTTACTCATTCGGGGGGCCTGAGACCCAGTACTTC

clone_size: NA
d_call: NA
j_call: TRBJ2-7
v_call: TRBV3-1
cdr3_aa: CASHRSWIYEQYF
cdr3_nt: TGTGCCAGCCACCGGTCGTGGATCTACGAGCAGTACTTC

clone_size: NA
d_call: TRBD1
j_call: TRBJ2-1
v_call: TRBV5-1
cdr3_aa: CASGLADRDSYNEQFF
cdr3_nt: TGCGCCAGCGGCTTGGCCGACAGGGACTCCTACAATGAGCAGTTCTTC

clone_size: NA
d_call: NA
j_call: TRBJ2-1
v_call: TRBV29-1
cdr3_aa: CSGPQGLNEQFF
cdr3_nt: TGCAGCGGTCCGCAGGGTTTGAATGAGCAGTTCTTC

clone_size: once
d_call: NA
j_call: TRBJ2-5
v_call: TRBV7-2
cdr3_aa: CASSLQGWQETQYF
cdr3_nt: TGTGCCAGCAGCCTACAGGGTTGGCAAGAGACCCAGTACTTC

clone_size: NA
d_call: NA
j_call: TRBJ1-2
v_call: TRBV7-9
cdr3_aa: CASSPIGDGARGYTF
cdr3_nt: TGTGCCAGCAGCCCGATAGGAGATGGGGCCAGGGGCTACACCTTC

clone_size: once
d_call: NA
j_call: TRBJ1-4
v_call: TRBV27
cdr3_aa: CASSFGQLFF
cdr3_nt: TGTGCCAGCAGTTTCGGGCAACTGTTTTTT

clone_size: once
d_call: NA
j_call: TRBJ1-1
v_call: TRBV7-9
cdr3_aa: CASSPPGWNTEAFF
cdr3_nt: TGTGCCAGCAGCCCCCCGGGGTGGAACACTGAAGCTTTCTTT

clone_size: few
d_call: NA
j_call: TRBJ2-5
v_call: TRBV25-1
cdr3_aa: CASSEWSTVQETQYF
cdr3_nt: TGTGCCAGCAGTGAATGGTCCACAGTACAAGAGACCCAGTACTTC

clone_size: NA
d_call: TRBD2
j_call: TRBJ2-5
v_call: TRBV5-1
cdr3_aa: CASSLLSTSGGGEQYF
cdr3_nt: TGCGCCAGCAGCTTGTTAAGTACTAGCGGGGGCGGAGAGCAGTACTTC

clone_size: few
d_call: NA
j_call: TRBJ2-1
v_call: TRBV12-3/TRBV12-4
cdr3_aa: CASSPGVREQFF
cdr3_nt: TGTGCCAGCAGTCCCGGGGTGAGGGAGCAGTTCTTC

clone_size: NA
d_call: NA
j_call: TRBJ1-5
v_call: TRBV4-1
cdr3_aa: CASSQAGLRQPQHF
cdr3_nt: TGCGCCAGCAGCCAAGCGGGATTGCGGCAGCCCCAGCATTTT

clone_size: once
d_call: TRBD2
j_call: TRBJ2-7
v_call: TRBV7-2
cdr3_aa: CASSLVGRGTYEQYF
cdr3_nt: TGTGCCAGCAGCTTAGTTGGGAGGGGAACCTACGAGCAGTACTTC

clone_size: few
d_call: NA
j_call: TRBJ2-7
v_call: TRBV20-1
cdr3_aa: CSVLAGASYEQYF
cdr3_nt: TGCAGTGTTTTGGCGGGGGCTTCCTACGAGCAGTACTTC

clone_size: once
d_call: TRBD2
j_call: TRBJ2-1
v_call: TRBV3-1
cdr3_aa: CASRAGDSYYNEQFF
cdr3_nt: TGTGCCAGCAGGGCGGGAGATTCTTACTACAATGAGCAGTTCTTC

clone_size: NA
d_call: NA
j_call: TRBJ2-1
v_call: TRBV7-9
cdr3_aa: CASSLAGVSEQFF
cdr3_nt: TGTGCCAGCAGCTTAGCTGGGGTTAGTGAGCAGTTCTTC

clone_size: NA
d_call: NA
j_call: TRBJ2-5
v_call: TRBV29-1
cdr3_aa: CSARGAPRGTQYF
cdr3_nt: TGCAGCGCCCGGGGGGCCCCAAGAGGGACCCAGTACTTC

clone_size: NA
d_call: NA
j_call: TRBJ2-1
v_call: TRBV20-1
cdr3_aa: CSASRGSLYNEQFF
cdr3_nt: TGCAGTGCTAGTAGAGGCAGTCTCTACAATGAGCAGTTCTTC

clone_size: few
d_call: TRBD2
j_call: TRBJ2-3
v_call: TRBV5-1
cdr3_aa: CASSLVSGRLTDTQYF
cdr3_nt: TGCGCCAGCAGCTTGGTTAGCGGGAGACTCACAGATACGCAGTATTTT

clone_size: NA
d_call: TRBD1
j_call: TRBJ2-7
v_call: TRBV12-3/TRBV12-4
cdr3_aa: CASSLWGTGDEQYF
cdr3_nt: TGTGCCAGCAGTTTATGGGGGACAGGTGACGAGCAGTACTTC

clone_size: NA
d_call: NA
j_call: TRBJ1-6
v_call: TRBV12-3/TRBV12-4
cdr3_aa: CASSLPRDNSPLHF
cdr3_nt: TGTGCCAGCAGTTTACCCAGAGATAATTCACCCCTCCACTTT

clone_size: few
d_call: NA
j_call: TRBJ1-5
v_call: TRBV15
cdr3_aa: CATSKVGQPQHF
cdr3_nt: TGTGCCACCAGCAAGGTTGGGCAGCCCCAGCATTTT

clone_size: many
d_call: NA
j_call: TRBJ2-5
v_call: TRBV9
cdr3_aa: CASSVEVGKTQYF
cdr3_nt: TGTGCCAGCAGCGTAGAGGTGGGAAAGACCCAGTACTTC

clone_size: NA
d_call: NA
j_call: TRBJ1-5
v_call: TRBV12-3/TRBV12-4
cdr3_aa: CASRPGLTGLQPQHF
cdr3_nt: TGTGCCAGCAGACCGGGACTTACAGGGCTTCAGCCCCAGCATTTT

clone_size: many
d_call: NA
j_call: TRBJ2-7
v_call: TRBV7-2
cdr3_aa: CASSLVGTPYEQYF
cdr3_nt: TGTGCCAGCAGCTTGGTGGGCACCCCCTACGAGCAGTACTTC

clone_size: NA
d_call: NA
j_call: TRBJ2-7
v_call: TRBV7-2
cdr3_aa: CASSLEPGVAEQYF
cdr3_nt: TGTGCCAGCAGCTTGGAGCCGGGGGTTGCGGAGCAGTACTTC

clone_size: few
d_call: TRBD2
j_call: TRBJ2-1
v_call: TRBV5-1
cdr3_aa: CASGVAGVSYNEQFF
cdr3_nt: TGCGCCAGCGGGGTAGCGGGAGTTTCCTACAATGAGCAGTTCTTC

clone_size: NA
d_call: NA
j_call: TRBJ2-5
v_call: TRBV28
cdr3_aa: CASAPTTGHGETQYF
cdr3_nt: TGTGCCAGCGCTCCGACCACAGGGCATGGGGAGACCCAGTACTTC

clone_size: NA
d_call: NA
j_call: TRBJ1-1
v_call: TRBV11-2
cdr3_aa: CASSEFAGDTEAFF
cdr3_nt: TGTGCCAGCAGCGAATTCGCGGGGGACACTGAAGCTTTCTTT

clone_size: few
d_call: NA
j_call: TRBJ2-2
v_call: TRBV27
cdr3_aa: CASSGEYTGELFF
cdr3_nt: TGTGCCAGCTCAGGGGAGTACACCGGGGAGCTGTTTTTT

clone_size: NA
d_call: NA
j_call: TRBJ1-2
v_call: TRBV7-2
cdr3_aa: CAGGSAESGYTF
cdr3_nt: TGTGCCGGGGGGAGCGCTGAAAGTGGCTACACCTTC

clone_size: NA
d_call: TRBD1
j_call: TRBJ1-1
v_call: TRBV4-1
cdr3_aa: CASSQRGDRALGAAFF
cdr3_nt: TGCGCCAGCAGCCAAAGAGGGGACAGGGCACTAGGCGCGGCTTTCTTT

clone_size: few
d_call: NA
j_call: TRBJ2-3
v_call: TRBV20-1
cdr3_aa: CSARTSSTDTQYF
cdr3_nt: TGCAGTGCTAGGACAAGCAGCACAGATACGCAGTATTTT

clone_size: NA
d_call: NA
j_call: TRBJ2-3
v_call: TRBV5-6
cdr3_aa: CASSFQASTDTQYF
cdr3_nt: TGTGCCAGCAGCTTTCAGGCAAGCACAGATACGCAGTATTTT

clone_size: NA
d_call: TRBD1
j_call: TRBJ2-7
v_call: TRBV6-6
cdr3_aa: CASSYRDSGYEQYF
cdr3_nt: TGTGCCAGCAGTTACAGGGACAGTGGCTACGAGCAGTACTTC

clone_size: few
d_call: TRBD1
j_call: TRBJ2-7
v_call: TRBV29-1
cdr3_aa: CSVEETGTYEQYF
cdr3_nt: TGCAGCGTTGAAGAGACAGGGACCTACGAGCAGTACTTC

clone_size: few
d_call: TRBD1
j_call: TRBJ2-6
v_call: TRBV13
cdr3_aa: CASSPFPGQVLSGANVLTF
cdr3_nt: TGTGCCAGCAGCCCCTTTCCGGGACAGGTATTATCTGGGGCCAACGTCCTGACTTTC

clone_size: NA
d_call: TRBD1
j_call: TRBJ2-6
v_call: TRBV7-9
cdr3_aa: CASSLRQGDKSFSGANVLTF
cdr3_nt: TGTGCCAGCAGCTTAAGACAGGGAGATAAATCTTTCTCTGGGGCCAACGTCCTGACTTTC